The 18 T cell receptor beta chains below all came from one sample that was sequenced in a study of blood T cell repertoires in COVID-19. Using immunoSEQ multiplex PCR, the repertoire was profiled, and TCRdb retains in-frame clones only, with some absent. This repertoire shows 220,000 or so clones, approximately 90% found once; its top ten account for about 9.4%. Sequencing used peripheral blood. Receptor source: a woman aged 45-60 years with COVID-19, enrolled during active disease.

Remarks on this clone: At the DNA level, this CDR3 is encoded by other sequences in the same sample as well. V and J are TRBV9 and TRBJ1-2, with D tentatively TRBD1 (6 bases). CDR1 is SGDLS, CDR2 YYNGEE, per germline. Trimming pared 0 bases from V and 7 bases from J, leaving 10 bases between. The CDR3 consists of 13 residues. CDR3 region: CASSVDRVGGYTF. In nucleotides, the CDR3 is TGTGCCAGCAGCGTAGACAGGGTGGGTGGCTACACCTTC.

This chain joins TRBV7-2 and TRBJ1-2; TRBD1 matches at 12 bases. Germline V CDR1 and CDR2: SGHTA, FQGNSA. J gave up 4 bases and V 1 base, and 7 bases lay outside the gene matches. There are 17 residues in the CDR3. The CDR3 is CASSLVGTGGGSYGYTF. CDR3 bases: TGTGCCAGCAGCTTAGTAGGGACAGGGGGCGGCTCCTATGGCTACACCTTC.

This chain connects TRBV28 to TRBJ1-2, with D possibly TRBD1 on 5 matching bases. V dropped 2 bases and J dropped 6 bases, with 16 bases sitting between them. The CDR3 length is 15 residues. Germline CDR1 is MDHEN and CDR2 is SYDVKM. The CDR3 DNA reads TGTGCCAGCAGTTTAATGGAACCAGGGTTTAATGGCTACACCTTC. It is translated as CASSLMEPGFNGYTF.

This rearrangement joins TRBV14 to TRBJ2-1; 9 bases agree with TRBD2. CDR1 is SGHDN, CDR2 FVKESK, per germline. Germline trimming cut 4 bases from V and 10 bases from J; bases unmatched to any gene: 5. The CDR3 length is 13 residues. The DNA for the CDR3 is TGTGCCAGCAGCCCCCTGGGACTAGCAGAGCAGTTCTTC. Translating gives CASSPLGLAEQFF. Full variable domain (remainder filled in from reference TRBV14 and TRBJ2-1): EAGVTQFPSHSVIEKGQTVTLRCDPISGHDNLYWYRRVMGKEIKFLLHFVKESKQDESGMPNNRFLAERTGGTYSTLKVQPAELEDSGVYFCASSPLGLAEQFFGPGTRLTVL.

This chain links TRBV5-4 with TRBJ1-1, with a possible D match to TRBD1 (5 bases). V was cut by 0 bases and J by 4 bases, with 7 bases left in between. The CDR3 is 13 amino acids. Per germline, CDR1 SGHNT and CDR2 YYREEE (reference sequence). CDR3 sequence: CASSLDGATEAFF. The CDR3 DNA sequence: TGTGCCAGCAGCTTGGATGGGGCCACTGAAGCTTTCTTT.

The CDR3 DNA reads TGCGCCAGCAGCTTGACCCCGGGACTAGCAGCCAATGAGCAGTTCTTC. This translates into CASSLTPGLAANEQFF. V gene TRBV5-1 combines with J gene TRBJ2-1, with TRBD2 matching over 9 bases. CDR1 is SGHRS and CDR2 is YFSETQ in the germline V gene. The CDR3 extends over 16 amino acids. J lost 6 bases, V lost 1 base, and 8 bases had no gene match.

A single count supports this clone. V is TRBV19 and J is TRBJ2-1; tentatively, D is TRBD1 (5 bases). Trimming took 6 bases from V and 2 from J, leaving 11 bases between them. Germline CDR1 and CDR2: LNHDA and SQIVND (reference sequence). CDR3 size: 14 residues. The CDR3 is CASSEADTYNEQFF. DNA for the CDR3: TGTGCCAGTAGCGAGGCGGACACCTACAATGAGCAGTTCTTC.

J is TRBJ2-1 and V is TRBV28; TRBD2 agrees at 7 bases. Trimming took 3 bases from V and 2 from J; bases not matched to a gene: 4. This CDR3 is 15 amino acids long. CDR1 is MDHEN and CDR2 is SYDVKM in the germline V gene. DNA of the CDR3: TGTGCCAGCAGTTTTCGGGGAGGGCCCTACAATGAGCAGTTCTTC. Protein sequence: CASSFRGGPYNEQFF. Filled out from reference TRBV28 and TRBJ2-1, the complete variable domain reads DVKVTQSSRYLVKRTGEKVFLECVQDMDHENMFWYRQDPGLGLRLIYFSYDVKMKEKGDIPEGYSVSREKKERFSLILESASTNQTSMYLCASSFRGGPYNEQFFGPGTRLTVL.

The chain joins TRBV19 to TRBJ2-1, with 8 bases identical to TRBD2. Losses at the gene ends were 3 bases for V and 7 bases for J; bases not matched to a gene: 5. CDR1 and CDR2 from the germline V gene are LNHDA and SQIVND (reference sequence). The CDR3 extends over 14 amino acids. CDR3 loop: CASSIRAGDNEQFF. The CDR3 coding sequence is TGTGCCAGTAGTATCCGAGCGGGGGATAATGAGCAGTTCTTC.

This sequence joins TRBV11-3 and TRBJ2-1; a possible D gene is TRBD2 (7 bases). V lost 5 bases to trimming and J lost 8 bases, with 13 bases between them. This CDR3 spans 13 amino acids. Germline CDR1 is SGHNT and CDR2 is YENEEA. The CDR3 protein is CASSPGGAYEQFF. CDR3 in DNA: TGTGCCAGCAGCCCTGGGGGGGCCTATGAGCAGTTCTTC.

V is TRBV30 and J is TRBJ2-4, with D unresolved. Trimming pared 7 bases from V and 0 bases from J, leaving 10 bases between. This CDR3 is built from 13 residues. Germline V gives CDR1 GTSNPN, CDR2 SVGIG (reference sequence). The CDR3 spells CASRYLAKNIQYF. CDR3 coding DNA: TGTGCCTCGCGATACTTAGCCAAAAACATTCAGTACTTC.

The chain has TRBV6-2 or TRBV6-3 and TRBJ1-1; D possibly corresponds to TRBD1 (6 bases). CDR3 length equals 19 residues. Germline V CDR1 and CDR2: MNHEY, SVGEGT. Trimming took 2 bases from V and 0 from J, leaving 22 bases between them. The CDR3 region has the DNA TGTGCCAGCAGTTACGCCTCTGGGGGCGGGTATACCATGAACACTGAAGCTTTCTTT. Its protein is CASSYASGGGYTMNTEAFF.

This sequence joins TRBV24-1 and TRBJ2-2; 11 positions agree with TRBD1. The trim removed 2 bases at V and 4 bases at J, leaving 5 bases unmatched. The CDR3 loop spans 17 amino acids. The germline V gene encodes CDR1 KGHDR and CDR2 SFDVKD. The CDR3 coding sequence is TGTGCCACCAGTGATTACCGGGACAGGGGGGGCACCGGGGAGCTGTTTTTT. It encodes CATSDYRDRGGTGELFF.

This clone appeared a few times. This rearrangement joins TRBV5-6 to TRBJ1-6; D unclear. Trimming removed 0 bases at V and 10 bases at J, with 11 bases between. Looked up from germline, CDR1 is SGHDT and CDR2 is YYEEEE. The CDR3 is 14 amino acids. The DNA of the CDR3 is TGTGCCAGCAGCTTGGGAGGAATCGGCTCACCCCTCCACTTT. Its translation is CASSLGGIGSPLHF.

The gene calls are TRBV7-2 and TRBJ2-6; a weak D match, TRBD1 (5 bases). The CDR3 spans 15 residues. V dropped 6 bases and J dropped 0 bases, with 9 bases sitting between them. Germline CDR1 is SGHTA and CDR2 is FQGNSA. In DNA, the CDR3 is TGTGCCAGCAGTCCGACAGACTCTGGGGCCAACGTCCTGACTTTC. Protein: CASSPTDSGANVLTF.

This sequence joins TRBV3-1 (or the pseudogene TRBV3-2) and TRBJ2-2, with D possibly being TRBD1 (5 bases). The CDR3 is 12 residues long. The germline V and J ends were trimmed by 6 bases and 8 bases, with 10 bases remaining between them. Germline V gene sequence: CDR1 LGHDT, CDR2 YNNKEL (reference sequence). The chain's CDR3 is CASSAGWGELFF. The CDR3 nucleotides are TGTGCCAGCAGTGCAGGGTGGGGGGAGCTGTTTTTT.

J is TRBJ1-6 and V is TRBV6-6; D not resolved. Germline-derived CDR1 and CDR2 are MNHNY and SVGAGI (reference sequence). The CDR3 covers 12 residues. V dropped 6 bases and J dropped 7 bases, with 7 bases sitting between them. CDR3 nucleotides: TGTGCCAGCAGGACATTGAATTCACCCCTCCACTTT. It codes for CASRTLNSPLHF.

This chain joins TRBV7-9 and TRBJ1-4; TRBD1 aligns across 7 bases. The germline gives CDR1 SEHNR, CDR2 FQNEAQ (reference sequence). V trimming: 6 bases; J trimming: 7 bases; junction bases outside the gene matches: 17. This CDR3 has 17 residues. The CDR3, as DNA: TGTGCCAGCAGTAGCACTACAGGCGGGGCAGGGGGTGAAAAACTGTTTTTT. Protein sequence: CASSSTTGGAGGEKLFF.